A single sample is the source of the 25 T cell receptor beta chains below, sequenced in a study of radiotherapy plus CTLA-4 blockade in lung cancer. The method was immunoSEQ multiplex PCR; TCRdb's version includes in-frame clones alone and lacks a portion of them. The repertoire holds roughly 45,000 clones, with around 70% as singletons. Sequenced here: peripheral blood, sampled from a patient treated with radiotherapy plus ipilimumab. Every receptor here comes from a human donor with non-small cell lung cancer who had a partial response to radiotherapy plus ipilimumab.

This rearrangement joins TRBV6-4 to TRBJ2-6; TRBD1 might be the D (6 bases). Germline-derived CDR1 and CDR2 are MRHNA and SNTAGT. This CDR3 region has 18 residues. Trimming shortened V by 7 bases and J by 1 base, and 20 bases separated the two germline ends. The CDR3 DNA is TGTGCCAGCACCATCTCACAGGGTAGCTTTTCTGGGGCCAACGTCCTGACTTTC. Amino acid sequence: CASTISQGSFSGANVLTF.

This clone was observed a handful of times. V is TRBV5-1 and J is TRBJ2-2, with 13 positions matching TRBD2. The V segment lost 4 bases and the J segment 6 bases; nucleotides outside the gene matches: 12. Looked up from germline, CDR1 is SGHRS and CDR2 is YFSETQ. This CDR3 is built from 18 residues. CDR3 DNA sequence: TGCGCCAGCAGCAAGGGACTAGCGGGACGGCAGCGGTCCGGGGAGCTGTTTTTT. This codes for CASSKGLAGRQRSGELFF.

The chain links TRBV19 to TRBJ2-1, with 11 bases fitting TRBD2. The junction had 11 bases not matched to a gene; V was cut back by 4 bases and J by 12 bases. This CDR3 is 15 amino acids long. Per germline, CDR1 LNHDA and CDR2 SQIVND (reference sequence). CDR3 DNA: TGTGCCAGTAGTAACCTAGCGGGAGGCCTTCTTCGGCAGTTCTTC. It is translated as CASSNLAGGLLRQFF.

V is TRBV5-6 and J is TRBJ1-5; D is possibly TRBD1 (6 bases). The germline V and J ends were trimmed by 4 bases and 4 bases, with 12 bases remaining between them. This CDR3 has 14 amino acids. Germline-derived CDR1 and CDR2 are SGHDT and YYEEEE. The CDR3 protein is CASSEQGANQPQHF. The DNA of the CDR3 is TGTGCCAGCAGCGAACAGGGTGCTAATCAGCCCCAGCATTTT.

This clone was counted many times. The genes are TRBV7-9 and TRBJ1-1; 8 bases fit TRBD1. In germline, CDR1 is SEHNR, CDR2 FQNEAQ (reference sequence). CDR3 size: 15 residues. V lost 3 bases to trimming and J lost 0 bases; unmatched junction nucleotides: 3. The CDR3 DNA is TGTGCCAGCAGCTTTGGACAGGGCGTGAACACTGAAGCTTTCTTT. Encoded protein: CASSFGQGVNTEAFF.

The V call is TRBV5-1, the J call TRBJ1-1; possibly TRBD1 for D (5 bases). Germline V gene lookup returns CDR1 SGHRS and CDR2 YFSETQ. This CDR3 is built from 13 residues. V lost 5 bases, J lost 1 base, and 9 bases lay in between. The CDR3 coding sequence is TGCGCCAGCAGGGGAGGACAGAACACTGAAGCTTTCTTT. Protein sequence: CASRGGQNTEAFF.

V is TRBV19 and J is TRBJ2-1; TRBD1 matches 8 bases. The CDR3 is made up of 16 amino acids. Germline CDR1 LNHDA, CDR2 SQIVND (reference sequence). V shed 2 bases and J 5 bases; nucleotides not matched to a gene: 8. CDR3 region: CASSILWTGRDNEQFF. CDR3 DNA sequence: TGTGCCAGTAGTATATTGTGGACAGGGAGAGACAATGAGCAGTTCTTC.

The chain combines TRBV10-3 with TRBJ2-3, with TRBD2 identical over 9 bases. The CDR3 extends over 15 amino acids. Germline CDR1 ENHRY, CDR2 SYGVKD. After removal of 0 bases from V and 4 bases from J, the junction contained 2 bases not matched to a gene. The CDR3 DNA reads as TGTGCCATCAGTGAGTCCGCGGGGGGGGCAGATACGCAGTATTTT. This sequence encodes CAISESAGGADTQYF.

This chain uses TRBV5-6 with TRBJ1-5; 7 bases are shared with TRBD1. Looked up from germline, CDR1 is SGHDT and CDR2 is YYEEEE. The CDR3 sequence is 17 residues long. Trimming took 1 base from V and 2 from J; bases not matched to a gene: 9. CDR3 DNA sequence: TGTGCCAGCAGCTTGTCTCAGGGGGTTGGGGGCAATCAGCCCCAGCATTTT. Translated: CASSLSQGVGGNQPQHF.

This rearrangement joins TRBV25-1 to TRBJ2-7; possible D gene TRBD1, 5 bases. CDR3 length: 15 residues. V lost 8 bases and J 2 bases, leaving 19 bases between the germline ends. CDR1 and CDR2 (germline): MGHDK, SYGVNS. The CDR3 is CASGVQQVSPYEQYF. Here the CDR3 DNA reads TGTGCCAGCGGGGTCCAACAGGTCAGCCCCTACGAGCAGTACTTC.

The V call is TRBV2, the J call TRBJ1-1, with D possibly being TRBD1 (5 bases). The V end lost 4 bases, the J end lost 0 bases, and 6 bases lay between the germline ends. The CDR3 sequence is 13 residues long. The germline CDR1 and CDR2 sequences are SNHLY and FYNNEI. The CDR3 spells CASSGGVNTEAFF. DNA of the CDR3: TGTGCCAGCAGTGGGGGGGTGAACACTGAAGCTTTCTTT.

The chain has TRBV6-1 and TRBJ1-3, with unresolved D. There are 14 residues in the CDR3. V gave up 5 bases and J gave up 4 bases, with 12 bases separating them. Germline V CDR1 and CDR2: MNHNS, SASEGT. The CDR3 DNA is TGTGCCAGCAGTTATCAAAATCAGGGAAACACCATATATTTT. Protein sequence: CASSYQNQGNTIYF.

This chain joins TRBV5-1 and TRBJ2-7, with D perhaps matching TRBD1 (7 bases). Trimming shortened V by 3 bases and J by 2 bases, and 15 bases separated the two germline ends. The CDR3 extends over 15 amino acids. Germline assignment: CDR1 SGHRS and CDR2 YFSETQ. CDR3 nucleotide sequence: TGCGCCAGCAGCTGGACCAGGGGGGCCACCTACGAGCAGTACTTC. Protein: CASSWTRGATYEQYF.

The chain is built from TRBV5-1 and TRBJ2-7; 8 nucleotides agree with TRBD2. The DNA end lines up better with TRBJ2-5; the J call may be wrong. CDR1 and CDR2 (germline): SGHRS, YFSETQ. CDR3 length: 16 residues. The CDR3 protein is CASSSFTTGGQETQYF. CDR3 DNA sequence: TGCGCCAGCAGCTCCTTTACCACGGGAGGGCAAGAGACCCAGTACTTC.

This chain joins TRBV28 and TRBJ1-2, with 7 bases aligning to TRBD1. CDR1 is MDHEN, CDR2 SYDVKM, per germline. This CDR3 is built from 14 residues. The V gene end was trimmed by 4 bases and the J gene end by 2 bases; junction bases not matched to a gene: 4. CDR3 nucleotide sequence: TGTGCCAGCAGTTCAGGGGGTTTAAACTATGGCTACACCTTC. Amino acids: CASSSGGLNYGYTF.

The chain couples TRBV7-6 to TRBJ1-3, with 7 bases aligning to TRBD1. The germline V gene encodes CDR1 SGHVS and CDR2 FNYEAQ. The CDR3 is 17 residues long. The junction had 14 bases not matched to a gene; V was cut back by 6 bases and J by 3 bases. CDR3 residues: CASRPRLGGAYGNTIYF. The CDR3 nucleotides read TGTGCCAGCAGACCCAGGCTAGGGGGCGCGTATGGAAACACCATATATTTT.

The chain recombines TRBV4-2 with TRBJ2-1, with D perhaps matching TRBD2 (5 bases). In germline, CDR1 is LGHNA, CDR2 YNFKEQ. The CDR3 consists of 12 residues. The ends were cut back, 3 bases at V and 12 bases at J, with 12 bases in the middle. The CDR3 DNA is TGTGCCAGCAGCCAGGACTCAAGAGGGCAGTTCTTC. Its protein product is CASSQDSRGQFF.

V and J are TRBV30 and TRBJ2-7, with D unresolved. The germline V and J ends were trimmed by 0 bases and 5 bases, with 11 bases remaining between them. The length of the CDR3 is 13 residues. The germline CDR1 and CDR2 sequences are GTSNPN and SVGIG (reference sequence). The chain's CDR3 is CAWSVRHLDEQYF. CDR3 bases: TGTGCCTGGAGTGTTAGACATCTTGACGAGCAGTACTTC.

This chain joins TRBV6-1 and TRBJ2-2; TRBD2 is a possible D gene (6 bases). Germline V CDR1 and CDR2: MNHNS, SASEGT. V was clipped by 4 bases and J by 3 bases, with 15 bases between them. The CDR3 totals 16 residues. CDR3 region: CASSGSTRRYTGELFF. CDR3 nucleotide sequence: TGTGCCAGCAGTGGCTCGACTAGGCGGTACACCGGGGAGCTGTTTTTT.

CDR3 amino acids: CASSLEELATQYF. CDR3 bases: TGTGCCAGCTCACTGGAGGAGCTTGCGACCCAGTACTTC. This rearrangement joins TRBV18 to TRBJ2-5; tentatively, D is TRBD2 (5 bases). With 4 bases removed from V and 7 bases from J, the gap between germline ends came to 13 bases. CDR1 is KGHSH, CDR2 LQKENI, per germline. The CDR3 has 13 amino acids. Drawing the rest from reference TRBV18 and TRBJ2-5, the complete variable domain is NAGVMQNPRHLVRRRGQEARLRCSPMKGHSHVYWYRQLPEEGLKFMVYLQKENIIDESGMPKERFSAEFPKEGPSILRIQQVVRGDSAAYFCASSLEELATQYFGPGTRLLVL.

The CDR3 nucleotides read TGTGCCAGCAGTGAAGCCGCCACAGGTTACTACGAGCAGTACTTC. Protein: CASSEAATGYYEQYF. The chain couples TRBV6-1 to TRBJ2-7; D may be TRBD1 (5 bases). Deletions cut 0 bases from V and 3 bases from J, with 12 bases between. The CDR3 length is 15 residues. Per the germline V gene, CDR1 is MNHNS and CDR2 is SASEGT.

The table lists this clone with a few counts. This chain's CDR3 is CASSPWMGSEKLFF. CDR3 nucleotides: TGTGCCAGCAGCCCGTGGATGGGGAGTGAAAAACTGTTTTTT. The rearrangement joins TRBV7-9 to TRBJ1-4; unclear D gene. The CDR3 has 14 residues. The germline gives CDR1 SEHNR, CDR2 FQNEAQ (reference sequence). Trimming cost V 5 bases and J 7 bases, with 14 bases left between them.

CDR3 nucleotides: TGTGCCAGCAGGGAAGACAGGGTTGGAAATCAGCCCCAGCATTTT. It is translated as CASREDRVGNQPQHF. The V call is TRBV6-6, the J call TRBJ1-5; 7 bases agree with TRBD1. CDR3 length: 15 amino acids. Trimming removed 6 bases from V and 4 bases from J; junction bases left unmatched: 9. Germline V gives CDR1 MNHNY, CDR2 SVGAGI (reference sequence).

J is TRBJ2-5 and V is TRBV28; D unclear. This CDR3 is built from 18 residues. Germline V CDR1 and CDR2: MDHEN, SYDVKM. V was pared by 3 bases and J by 0 bases, with 20 bases between. CDR3 amino acids: CASSFEYRDRSHQETQYF. The CDR3 DNA reads TGTGCCAGCAGTTTCGAATACAGAGACCGCAGTCACCAAGAGACCCAGTACTTC.

This clone was detected many times. The chain uses TRBV5-4 and TRBJ2-1; 9 nucleotides align to TRBD2. CDR3 size: 15 residues. Germline values: CDR1 SGHNT, CDR2 YYREEE (reference sequence). V shed 1 base, J shed 5 bases, and the junction held 4 bases outside the gene matches. The CDR3 protein is CASSLWLAGNNEQFF. In nucleotides, the CDR3 is TGTGCCAGCAGCTTGTGGCTAGCGGGAAACAATGAGCAGTTCTTC.